A single sample is the source of the 32 T cell receptor beta chains below, sequenced in a study of metastatic and nonmetastatic thyroid tumors. None of the patients had undergone any treatment ahead of thyroid surgery. With MiXCR, TCRdb reprocessed the PCR reads. The repertoire consists of about 42,000 clones, with roughly an eighth occurring once and the leading ten covering around 9%. The sample comprised blood. The receptors shown here come from a male donor with papillary thyroid cancer or a benign thyroid nodule (not recorded which). Some clones in this sample may be carry-over from other donors' samples.

This chain uses TRBV30 with TRBJ2-7; TRBD2 aligns across 7 bases. This CDR3 has 14 amino acids. V lost 0 bases, J lost 9 bases, and 11 bases stayed unmatched. Per the germline V gene, CDR1 is GTSNPN and CDR2 is SVGIG (reference sequence). The CDR3 DNA reads TGTGCCTGGAGTGTACTTTTGGGGTCGGGAGGGCAGTACTTC. Its protein is CAWSVLLGSGGQYF.

This rearrangement joins TRBV20-1 to TRBJ2-4; D may be TRBD2 (6 bases). The V gene lost 1 base and the J gene lost 6 bases, with 16 bases spanning the gap. The CDR3 runs to 15 residues. The germline V gene has CDR1 DFQATT and CDR2 SNEGSKA (reference sequence). CDR3 bases: TGCAGTGCTAGAGCGATAACTAGCCATGCAAACATTCAGTACTTC. Translating it yields CSARAITSHANIQYF.

In its sample, this clone was seen many times. This chain uses TRBV6-4 with TRBJ1-5, with D perhaps matching TRBD1 (6 bases). The CDR3 has 15 amino acids. V lost 7 bases, J lost 0 bases, and 13 bases lay in between. Germline assignment: CDR1 MRHNA and CDR2 SNTAGT. As DNA, the CDR3 is TGTGCCAGCATAAGACAGGTTTATAGCAATCAGCCCCAGCATTTT. Its translation is CASIRQVYSNQPQHF.

In its sample, this clone was seen many times. The chain is built from TRBV6-1 and TRBJ2-1, with D perhaps matching TRBD1 (5 bases). The germline gives CDR1 MNHNS, CDR2 SASEGT. The germline V and J ends were trimmed by 7 bases and 7 bases, with 11 bases remaining between them. This CDR3 is built from 12 residues. The CDR3 reads CASTTGQNEQFF. The DNA of the CDR3 is TGTGCCAGCACCACAGGTCAGAATGAGCAGTTCTTC.

This clone was seen repeatedly, ten times or more. The rearrangement links TRBV6-2 or TRBV6-3 to TRBJ2-2, with D tentatively TRBD2 (6 bases). The CDR3 sequence is 12 residues long. The ends were cut back, 5 bases at V and 12 bases at J, with 13 bases in the middle. CDR1 is MNHEY, CDR2 SVGEGT, per germline. The CDR3 nucleotides read TGTGCCAGCAGTCCCCTCGGGGGAAAGCTGTTTTTT. Amino acid sequence: CASSPLGGKLFF.

V and J are TRBV6-1 and TRBJ2-3; 7 bases align to TRBD2. The CDR3 spans 18 residues. The trim removed 2 bases at V and 4 bases at J, leaving 15 bases unmatched. CDR1 MNHNS and CDR2 SASEGT come from the germline V gene. The CDR3 DNA follows: TGTGCCAGCAGTGAAAAGGCATCGGGAGGCCCTAGCGCAGATACGCAGTATTTT. It yields the protein CASSEKASGGPSADTQYF.

This clone was observed at least ten times. The chain uses TRBV28 and TRBJ2-2; TRBD1 aligns across 10 bases. Germline lookup yields CDR1 MDHEN and CDR2 SYDVKM. The V segment lost 4 bases and the J segment 8 bases; nucleotides outside the gene matches: 4. The CDR3 is 14 amino acids. The CDR3 DNA reads TGTGCCAGCAGTTCGGGACAGGGGACAGGGGAGCTGTTTTTT. Translating gives CASSSGQGTGELFF.

This clone was counted at least ten times. This chain joins TRBV20-1 and TRBJ2-1; TRBD2 agrees at 13 bases. Losses at the gene ends were 5 bases for V and 6 bases for J; bases not matched to a gene: 7. This CDR3 has 15 residues. Germline V gene data show CDR1 as DFQATT and CDR2 as SNEGSKA (reference sequence). CDR3 in DNA: TGCAGTGCTCCCGGGACTAGCGGGACGCTCAATGAGCAGTTCTTC. This gives the protein CSAPGTSGTLNEQFF.

Ten or more counts support this clone. The chain joins TRBV27 to TRBJ2-3, with TRBD2 matching over 7 bases. Per germline, CDR1 MNHEY and CDR2 SMNVEV (reference sequence). The CDR3 loop spans 16 amino acids. The V and J ends lost 3 bases and 4 bases, in that order; junction bases with no gene match: 10. The CDR3 region is CASSLAARGFSDTQYF. For the CDR3, the DNA is TGTGCCAGCAGTTTGGCAGCGCGGGGGTTTTCAGATACGCAGTATTTT.

This clone came up many times. The chain is built from TRBV6-2 or TRBV6-3 and TRBJ2-5, with 7 positions matching TRBD2. V dropped 6 bases and J dropped 5; count of bases not matched to a gene: 3. CDR3 length: 12 residues. Germline-derived CDR1 and CDR2 are MNHEY and SVGEGT. CDR3 nucleotide sequence: TGTGCCAGCAGGGGACTATCTGAGACCCAGTACTTC. Translation gives CASRGLSETQYF.

Worth noting for this clone: The junction departs from germline at one end; a sequencing error may be responsible. V gene TRBV10-3 combines with J gene TRBJ2-2; 7 bases fit TRBD2. The germline gives CDR1 ENHRY, CDR2 SYGVKD. This CDR3 spans 19 amino acids. This CDR3 is CASSESHRLATTNTCELFF. The CDR3 DNA is TGTGCCAGCAGTGAGTCCCACCGACTAGCAACCACGAACACCTGTGAGCTGTTTTTT.

This clone was counted only a few times. The V call is TRBV28, the J call TRBJ1-2; D unclear. V lost 8 bases to trimming and J lost 3 bases, with 10 bases between them. The CDR3 has 12 amino acids. Looked up from germline, CDR1 is MDHEN and CDR2 is SYDVKM. The CDR3 DNA reads TGTGCCAGCTTCGTCCAGTACTATGGCTACACCTTC. Translated: CASFVQYYGYTF.

There are many counts of this clone. The chain links TRBV11-2 to TRBJ1-1; tentatively, D is TRBD1 (6 bases). CDR1 and CDR2 from the germline V gene are SGHAT and FQNNGV. CDR3 size: 14 residues. Trimming shortened V by 2 bases and J by 1 base, and 8 bases separated the two germline ends. This CDR3 is CASSLNRANTEAFF. The CDR3 DNA reads as TGTGCCAGCAGCTTAAACAGGGCGAACACTGAAGCTTTCTTT.

This sequence joins TRBV6-5 and TRBJ1-1; 12 positions match TRBD1. The CDR3 consists of 16 residues. Germline-derived CDR1 and CDR2 are MNHEY and SVGAGI. The junction had 7 bases not matched to a gene; V was cut back by 4 bases and J by 4 bases. This CDR3 is CASSFGTGGAFTEAFF. For the CDR3, the DNA is TGTGCCAGCAGTTTCGGGACAGGGGGCGCGTTCACTGAAGCTTTCTTT.

This clone was counted ten times or more. The V and J genes are TRBV7-9 and TRBJ1-4, with 9 nucleotides matching TRBD1. This CDR3 has 16 amino acids. The trim removed 5 bases at V and 8 bases at J, leaving 12 bases unmatched. The germline CDR1 and CDR2 sequences are SEHNR and FQNEAQ (reference sequence). In DNA, the CDR3 is TGTGCCAGCAGCAGCTTAGGAGGGACAGGGCGAGAAAAACTGTTTTTT. It is translated as CASSSLGGTGREKLFF.

This clone was seen only a few times. V is TRBV6-1 and J is TRBJ2-1, with TRBD2 identical over 8 bases. The CDR3 consists of 15 residues. The J segment lost 8 bases and the V segment lost 11 bases, leaving 17 bases of the junction unmatched. Per the germline V gene, CDR1 is MNHNS and CDR2 is SASEGT. In nucleotides, the CDR3 is TGTGCCGGACGAAAAGCGGGAGTAGGAGGGGATGAGCAGTTCTTC. The encoded protein is CAGRKAGVGGDEQFF.

Many counts were recorded for this clone. The genes are TRBV19 and TRBJ2-5, with 7 bases that match TRBD1. CDR3 size: 15 residues. Germline V gives CDR1 LNHDA, CDR2 SQIVND (reference sequence). J lost 7 bases, V lost 1 base, and 9 bases had no gene match. The CDR3 here is CASSIVTGPSGTQYF. The CDR3 region has the DNA TGTGCCAGTAGTATAGTGACAGGGCCGTCGGGGACCCAGTACTTC.

The rearrangement joins TRBV6-1 to TRBJ2-7; D is undetermined. Trimming took off 1 base at V and 2 bases at J, with 12 bases between the two ends. The germline CDR1 and CDR2 sequences are MNHNS and SASEGT. The CDR3 sequence is 15 residues long. The CDR3 coding sequence is TGTGCCAGCAGTGAAGGCCCCAGGATGGCCTACGAGCAGTACTTC. It encodes CASSEGPRMAYEQYF.

This clone has a count of ten or more. This chain connects TRBV28 to TRBJ2-3, with 13 bases lining up with TRBD2. Germline V gives CDR1 MDHEN, CDR2 SYDVKM. The CDR3 extends over 15 amino acids. The J segment lost 4 bases and the V segment lost 5 bases, leaving 3 bases of the junction unmatched. The CDR3, as DNA: TGTGCCAGCAGTCACGGGACTAGCGGGGCAGATACGCAGTATTTT. Translating it yields CASSHGTSGADTQYF.

Of note for this clone: Possible read error: a much larger clone is one base away. The chain is built from TRBV11-2 and TRBJ2-3; tentatively, D is TRBD1 or TRBD2 (7 bases each). The germline CDR1 and CDR2 sequences are SGHAT and FQNNGV. V was trimmed by 9 bases and J by 4 bases, leaving 23 bases between them. This CDR3 region has 16 residues. The CDR3 DNA sequence: TGTGCCAGTAGTTTTAGGGGGCGGGAGAAGGCAGATACGCAGTATTTT. Its protein is CASSFRGREKADTQYF.

The J gene is TRBJ2-1, the V gene TRBV28, with D possibly TRBD2 on 5 matching bases. The CDR3 covers 14 residues. The V end was cut by 6 bases, the J end by 7 bases, with 16 bases between. Germline CDR1 and CDR2: MDHEN and SYDVKM. CDR3 residues: CASRNIGRGNEQFF. The CDR3 DNA reads TGTGCCAGCAGGAACATAGGGAGAGGGAATGAGCAGTTCTTC.

The chain is built from TRBV7-9 and TRBJ2-7; D is perhaps TRBD2 (6 bases). This CDR3 comprises 15 residues. V was pared by 5 bases and J by 3 bases, with 17 bases between. Germline V gene sequence: CDR1 SEHNR, CDR2 FQNEAQ (reference sequence). This CDR3 reads CASSPQSGGVYEQYF. In DNA, the CDR3 is TGTGCCAGCAGCCCTCAATCCGGGGGAGTCTACGAGCAGTACTTC.

This clone was observed a few times. The gene calls are TRBV6-5 and TRBJ2-6; 9 nucleotides agree with TRBD1. The V segment lost 2 bases and the J segment 1 base; nucleotides outside the gene matches: 3. The CDR3 extends over 17 amino acids. CDR1 MNHEY and CDR2 SVGAGI come from the germline V gene. The CDR3 sequence is CASSYTGQGSGANVLTF. Here the CDR3 DNA reads TGTGCCAGCAGTTACACGGGACAGGGATCTGGGGCCAACGTCCTGACTTTC.

This clone has just a few counts. This could be a read error, since a much larger clone is one nucleotide away. The chain couples TRBV12-3 or TRBV12-4 to TRBJ2-1; 7 nucleotides match TRBD1. Trimming took 7 bases from V and 2 from J; bases not matched to a gene: 8. This CDR3 contains 15 residues. The CDR3 here is CASILRTGAYNEQFF. The CDR3, as DNA: TGTGCCAGCATCCTTCGAACAGGGGCCTACAATGAGCAGTTCTTC.

This clone was seen a handful of times. The CDR3 end shows no conserved phenylalanine or tryptophan, and so a read error is likely. The chain employs TRBV10-2 and TRBJ1-2; D is unresolved. CDR1 and CDR2 from the germline V gene are WSHSY and SAAADI. The CDR3 is 15 amino acids. CDR3 sequence reads: CASTESWGLGYGYTL. For the CDR3, the DNA is TGCGCCAGCACTGAGAGTTGGGGTTTAGGCTATGGCTACACCCTC.

This clone came up many times. The chain recombines TRBV4-1 with TRBJ1-2; TRBD1 agrees at 8 bases. V was pared by 3 bases and J by 7 bases, with 10 bases of the junction left unmatched. The CDR3 has 15 amino acids. CDR1 and CDR2 (germline): MGHRA, YSYEKL. The CDR3 sequence: CASSHQDREGRGYTF. CDR3 DNA: TGCGCCAGCAGCCATCAGGACAGGGAAGGTCGTGGCTACACCTTC.

Concerning this clone itself: A much bigger clone sits one base away, suggesting this may be a read error. This chain joins TRBV11-1 and TRBJ2-1, with 7 bases lining up with TRBD2. This CDR3 is built from 16 residues. Per germline, CDR1 SGHAT and CDR2 FQDESV (reference sequence). Trimming at V came to 0 bases and at J to 9 bases, leaving 11 bases not matched to a gene. The CDR3 bases are TGTGCCAGCAGCTTAGCGTTGTGTAGCGGGTCCGGTGAGCAGTTCTTC. It encodes CASSLALCSGSGEQFF.

As to this clone: As the CDR3 is not closed by the conserved phenylalanine or tryptophan, this likely results from a read error. The V gene is TRBV30, the J gene TRBJ1-1; D perhaps matches TRBD1 (6 bases). Germline assignment: CDR1 GTSNPN and CDR2 SVGIG (reference sequence). The CDR3 consists of 17 residues. Here the CDR3 DNA reads TGTTCCTGGACTACCCTGTCCCCGGGGGGCGGGTGGACTGAAGCTTTCCTT. It specifies CSWTTLSPGGGWTEAFL.

This chain connects TRBV4-3 to TRBJ2-1; D might be TRBD2 (6 bases). V lost 4 bases and J 1 base, leaving 17 bases between the germline ends. The CDR3 loop spans 17 amino acids. Germline V gene sequence: CDR1 LGHNA, CDR2 YSLEER. The CDR3 loop reads CASSPTSSASSYNEQFF. The CDR3 DNA is TGCGCCAGCAGCCCGACCTCTAGCGCTTCATCCTACAATGAGCAGTTCTTC.

By share, this clone counts as medium-sized (0.01 to 0.1%). The rearrangement uses TRBV6-2 or TRBV6-3 and TRBJ2-7; D is possibly TRBD1 or TRBD2 (5 bases each). Between the trimmed V and J ends, which lost 2 bases and 6 bases, there was a span of 11 bases. Looked up from germline, CDR1 is MNHEY and CDR2 is SVGEGT. CDR3 length: 13 amino acids. The CDR3 DNA reads as TGTGCCAGCAGTTACGGGGCGGGCTCCGAGCAGTACTTC. Encoded protein: CASSYGAGSEQYF.

This clone was recorded many times. The V and J genes are TRBV19 and TRBJ2-7; no firm D call. The V end was cut by 1 base, the J end by 1 base, with 8 bases between. Germline V lookup: CDR1 LNHDA, CDR2 SQIVND (reference sequence). CDR3 length equals 14 residues. CDR3 DNA sequence: TGTGCCAGTAGTATAGGACGTGGATCCTACGAGCAGTACTTC. Translating gives CASSIGRGSYEQYF.

This sequence joins TRBV10-1 and TRBJ1-3; D not resolved. There are 13 residues in the CDR3. V dropped 7 bases and J dropped 1 base, with 8 bases sitting between them. CDR1 and CDR2 (germline): WNHNN, SYGVQD (reference sequence). This chain's CDR3 is CASIDLSGNTIYF. The DNA of the CDR3 is TGCGCCAGCATCGACCTATCTGGAAACACCATATATTTT.